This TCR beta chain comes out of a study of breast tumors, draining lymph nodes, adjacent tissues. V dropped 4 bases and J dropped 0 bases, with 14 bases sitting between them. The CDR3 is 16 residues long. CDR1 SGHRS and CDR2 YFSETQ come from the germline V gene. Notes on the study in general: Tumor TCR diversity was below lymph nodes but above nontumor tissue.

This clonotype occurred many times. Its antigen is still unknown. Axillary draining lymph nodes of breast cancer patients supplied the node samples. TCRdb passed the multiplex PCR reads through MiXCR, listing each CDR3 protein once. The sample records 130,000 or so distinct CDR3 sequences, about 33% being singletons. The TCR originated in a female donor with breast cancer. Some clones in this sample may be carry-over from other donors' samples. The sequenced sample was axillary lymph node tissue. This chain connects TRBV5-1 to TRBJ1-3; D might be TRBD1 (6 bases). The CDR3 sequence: CASSRWTADSGNTIYF. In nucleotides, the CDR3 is TGCGCCAGCAGCCGGTGGACAGCCGACTCTGGAAACACCATATATTTT. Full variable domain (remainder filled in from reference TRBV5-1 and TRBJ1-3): KAGVTQTPRYLIKTRGQQVTLSCSPISGHRSVSWYQQTPGQGLQFLFEYFSETQRNKGNFPGRFSGRQFSNSRSEMNVSTLELGDSALYLCASSRWTADSGNTIYFGEGSWLTVV.